The clone carrying this TCR beta chain occurred many times. Patients aged 18 to 65 had newly diagnosed hyperthyroidism of under 2 months' duration. The germline CDR1 and CDR2 sequences are SGHVS and FQNEAQ. The CDR3 covers 16 residues. The junction had 12 bases not matched to a gene; V was cut back by 5 bases and J by 4 bases. These data originate in a study of T cells in Graves' hyperthyroidism and ophthalmopathy. From RNA transcripts, TCR beta CDR3 regions were amplified. HTBI primers were employed in a first-round RT-PCR of the TCR CDR3. TCRdb re-called the multiplex PCR reads with MiXCR, one entry per CDR3 protein. The table lists about 49,000 distinct CDR3 sequences, less than 65% of them singletons.

The rearrangement joins TRBV7-8 to TRBJ2-3; 7 nucleotides match TRBD2. Sample: peripheral blood or thyroid tissue (not recorded which). This receptor was obtained from a man aged 18 to 30 with Graves' hyperthyroidism. This CDR3 reads CASSPLGGSGADTQYF. Written as DNA, the CDR3 is TGTGCCAGCAGCCCCCTGGGCGGGAGTGGCGCAGATACGCAGTATTTT.